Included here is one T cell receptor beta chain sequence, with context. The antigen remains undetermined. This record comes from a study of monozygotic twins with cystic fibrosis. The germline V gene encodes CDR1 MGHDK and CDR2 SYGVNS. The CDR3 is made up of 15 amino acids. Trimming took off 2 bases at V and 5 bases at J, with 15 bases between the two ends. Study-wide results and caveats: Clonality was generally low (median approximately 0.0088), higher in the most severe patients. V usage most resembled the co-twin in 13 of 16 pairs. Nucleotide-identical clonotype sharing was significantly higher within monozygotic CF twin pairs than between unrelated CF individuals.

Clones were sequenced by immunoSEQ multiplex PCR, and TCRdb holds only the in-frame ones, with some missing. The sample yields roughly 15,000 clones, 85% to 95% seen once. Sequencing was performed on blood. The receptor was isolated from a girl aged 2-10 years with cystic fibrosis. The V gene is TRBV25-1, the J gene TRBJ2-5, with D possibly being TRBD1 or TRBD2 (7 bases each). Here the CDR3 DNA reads TGTGCCAGCAGTGAAGAGGGCAGGGGGGGGGAGACCCAGTACTTC. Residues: CASSEEGRGGETQYF.